This T cell receptor (beta chain) was recorded in a study of blood T cell repertoires in COVID-19. As for the study in general: There were acute and convalescent COVID-19 samples, and they came from the United States, Italy and Spain.

The CDR3 is made up of 15 amino acids. The V and J ends lost 9 bases and 3 bases respectively, with 17 bases between them. The germline V gene has CDR1 MNHEY and CDR2 SMNVEV (reference sequence). Using immunoSEQ multiplex PCR, the repertoire was profiled, and TCRdb retains in-frame clones only, with some absent. This sample has about 410,000 clones, with around 86% found just once. The sequencing sample was made of peripheral blood. The V call is TRBV27, the J call TRBJ1-4, with TRBD1 as a possible D gene (6 bases). This sequence was found in a woman aged 25 to 45 with active or convalescent COVID-19. CDR3 DNA: TGTGCCAGTACAAGGGGGTACGGTCCTAATGAAAAACTGTTTTTT. Amino acids: CASTRGYGPNEKLFF.